The rows below give T cell receptor beta chains drawn from one sample of a study of CD8 T cells in ankylosing spondylitis. MiXCR was run by TCRdb on the 5' RACE reads, yielding one entry per CDR3 protein. The data hold some 90,000 distinct CDR3 sequences, with 27% observed a single time. The sample consisted of blood, either unsorted or a sorted T cell fraction (not recorded which). The origin of the receptors is a male donor with ankylosing spondylitis or in good health (not recorded which). Each CDR3 is given with its conserved first and last residue. A D gene is named only where the DNA matches it firmly. Size is stated for part of the rows, as once, few or many counts, or as a class when the clone is expanded.

>TRBV2|few|-|TRBJ1-1
CASSGLGITEAFF
TGTGCCAGCAGTGGGTTAGGGATCACTGAAGCTTTCTTT
>TRBV7-3|-|TRBD2|TRBJ2-3
CASSLVRGGDTQYF
TGTGCCAGCAGCTTAGTCCGGGGAGGGGATACGCAGTATTTT
>TRBV3-1|-|TRBD1|TRBJ1-1
CASCFHRSRDSWKNTEAFF
TGTGCCAGCTGTTTCCATCGTTCGCGGGACAGTTGGAAGAACACTGAAGCTTTCTTT
>TRBV7-9|-|-|TRBJ2-1
CASSWRGSAIRINEQFF
TGTGCCAGCAGCTGGAGAGGATCGGCCATCAGAATCAATGAGCAGTTCTTC
>TRBV5-6|-|-|TRBJ2-5
CASSPGGVETQYF
TGTGCCAGCAGCCCCGGTGGTGTAGAGACCCAGTACTTC
>TRBV27|few|TRBD1|TRBJ1-1
CASSLSPGGTEAFF
TGTGCCAGCAGTTTATCCCCAGGGGGCACTGAAGCTTTCTTT
>TRBV3-1|-|-|TRBJ1-6
CASSNIGGGNSPLHF
TGTGCCAGCAGCAACATCGGGGGAGGGAATTCACCCCTCCACTTT
>TRBV20-1|few|TRBD2|TRBJ2-1
CSASGAGGPYNEQFF
TGCAGTGCTTCGGGTGCGGGAGGTCCCTACAATGAGCAGTTCTTC
>TRBV5-6|few|-|TRBJ1-5
CASSLLRSVPASNQPQHF
TGTGCCAGCAGTCTCCTGCGCAGCGTCCCTGCGAGCAATCAGCCCCAGCATTTT
>TRBV29-1|-|TRBD2|TRBJ2-3
CSVGLAGAPDTQYF
TGCAGCGTCGGACTAGCGGGAGCTCCTGATACGCAGTATTTT
>TRBV29-1|-|-|TRBJ1-1
CSVDLQGSYTEAFF
TGCAGCGTTGATCTCCAGGGGTCCTACACTGAAGCTTTCTTT
>TRBV2|-|-|TRBJ1-1
CASSAQGEAFF
TGTGCCAGCAGTGCGCAGGGTGAAGCTTTCTTT
>TRBV7-9|-|TRBD1|TRBJ1-4
CASSPWTGSGEKLFF
TGTGCCAGCAGCCCCTGGACAGGGTCGGGCGAAAAACTGTTTTTT
>TRBV29-1|few|TRBD2|TRBJ2-1
CSVKAGGIYNEQFF
TGCAGCGTAAAAGCGGGGGGTATCTACAATGAGCAGTTCTTC
>TRBV12-3/TRBV12-4|few|-|TRBJ2-3
CASSGLGGATDTQYF
TGTGCCAGCAGTGGGCTGGGGGGGGCCACAGATACGCAGTATTTT
>TRBV4-2|-|TRBD1|TRBJ1-2
CASSPGGQQNYGYTF
TGTGCCAGCAGCCCTGGGGGACAGCAAAACTATGGCTACACCTTC
>TRBV5-5|-|-|TRBJ2-2
CASTPDRMNTGELFF
TGTGCCAGCACCCCAGACAGGATGAACACCGGGGAGCTGTTTTTT
>TRBV24-1|-|-|TRBJ2-2
CATSLVPAGANTGELFF
TGTGCCACCAGTTTGGTGCCTGCCGGTGCGAACACCGGGGAGCTGTTTTTT
>TRBV3-1|-|-|TRBJ2-5
CASRVGAACQETQYF
TGTGCCAGTAGAGTGGGGGCAGCATGCCAAGAGACCCAGTACTTC
>TRBV4-2|-|-|TRBJ1-6
CASSQDDPGVGNSPLHF
TGTGCCAGCAGCCAGGACGACCCGGGGGTCGGGAATTCACCCCTCCACTTT
>TRBV20-1|-|TRBD1|TRBJ1-5
CSAQTGGGIRSAQHF
TGCAGTGCCCAGACAGGGGGAGGGATTCGGTCAGCCCAGCATTTT
>TRBV19|-|-|TRBJ2-7
CASSSRGFLYEQYF
TGTGCCAGTAGTTCCAGGGGATTCCTCTACGAGCAGTACTTC
>TRBV29-1|-|-|TRBJ1-2
CSVLDSYGYTF
TGCAGCGTTCTAGACTCGTATGGCTACACCTTC
>TRBV7-2|-|-|TRBJ1-2
CASSPRAGRGGYTF
TGTGCCAGCAGCCCGAGGGCAGGGAGGGGTGGCTACACCTTC
>TRBV20-1|-|TRBD1|TRBJ2-1
CSAFGDRGENEQFF
TGCAGTGCTTTCGGAGACAGGGGGGAGAATGAGCAGTTCTTC
>TRBV5-1|-|-|TRBJ2-1
CASSLATGTNSYNEQFF
TGCGCCAGCAGCTTGGCAACCGGGACCAACTCCTACAATGAGCAGTTCTTC
>TRBV4-1|-|TRBD1|TRBJ2-1
CASSQSSGTGINEQFF
TGCGCCAGCAGCCAATCTTCCGGGACAGGGATCAATGAGCAGTTCTTC
>TRBV20-1|-|TRBD2|TRBJ2-3
CSARGAGGRTDTQYF
TGCAGTGCTAGAGGAGCGGGAGGTCGCACAGATACGCAGTATTTT
>TRBV7-2|-|-|TRBJ2-1
CACSSYNEQFF
TGTGCCTGCAGCTCGTACAATGAGCAGTTCTTC
>TRBV7-9|few|TRBD2|TRBJ2-2
CASSAWGLANTGELFF
TGTGCCAGCAGCGCATGGGGACTAGCGAACACCGGGGAGCTGTTTTTT
>TRBV12-3/TRBV12-4|few|-|TRBJ2-1
CASSWDVVFEQFF
TGTGCCAGCAGTTGGGATGTCGTGTTTGAGCAGTTCTTC
>TRBV6-1|-|TRBD1|TRBJ1-6
CASSRAGTGNNSPLHF
TGTGCCAGCAGCAGGGCCGGGACAGGAAATAATTCACCCCTCCACTTT
>TRBV20-1|few|-|TRBJ1-5
CSARRVSPDQPQHF
TGCAGTGCTAGAAGGGTTTCGCCAGATCAGCCCCAGCATTTT
>TRBV11-2|few|-|TRBJ1-2
CASTHEGGKFSVVGGYTF
TGTGCCAGCACCCACGAGGGGGGCAAGTTCTCTGTAGTAGGTGGCTACACCTTC
>TRBV21-1|-|-|TRBJ1-1
CASSKRGTGMNTEAFF
TGTGCCAGCAGCAAACGGGGGACAGGAATGAACACTGAAGCTTTCTTT
>TRBV12-3/TRBV12-4|few|-|TRBJ1-3
CASSPPPSGNTIYF
TGTGCCAGCAGCCCCCCCCCCTCTGGAAACACCATATATTTT
>TRBV20-1|-|TRBD2|TRBJ2-1
CSASTALAGDYNEQFF
TGCAGTGCTAGCACCGCACTAGCGGGAGACTACAATGAGCAGTTCTTC